Listed below are T cell receptor beta chains from one sample, sequenced in a study of T cell changes during pregnancy in multiple sclerosis. Sequencing was performed with immunoSEQ multiplex PCR; in TCRdb, only in-frame clones are kept and a portion is missing. In the table there are under 70,000 clones, roughly 93% of which are singletons. Sample: peripheral blood, taken in the second trimester of pregnancy. The receptors here all came from a female donor with multiple sclerosis, enrolled in a pregnancy study. CDR3s include the opening cysteine and the closing phenylalanine or tryptophan. A D gene is named only where the DNA matches it firmly. A row's size may be missing; if present it is once, few, many or a size class.

V	size	J	D	length	CDR3
TRBV14	NA	TRBJ1-1	NA	16	CASSQEGGPRPTEAFF
TRBV6-4	NA	TRBJ2-3	TRBD2	14	CASSSGGATDTQYF
TRBV7-9	few	TRBJ1-3	TRBD1	14	CASSSDREGNTIYF
TRBV28	NA	TRBJ1-2	NA	15	CASSLKGPSNYGYTF
TRBV18	NA	TRBJ2-7	NA	18	CASSPRSGTGGPYYEQYF
TRBV6-4	NA	TRBJ2-1	NA	15	CASSDSGSDYNEQFF
TRBV12-5	NA	TRBJ2-1	NA	15	CASGLSRGSYNEQFF
TRBV5-4	NA	TRBJ1-4	NA	14	CASSLGGLNEKLFF
TRBV28	NA	TRBJ1-5	TRBD1	15	CASSLGDRDNQPQHF
TRBV27	once	TRBJ1-5	NA	13	CASSSGVVQPQHF
TRBV7-9	few	TRBJ1-1	NA	10	CASEGSEAFF
TRBV18	NA	TRBJ2-3	NA	15	CASSPGTLGTDTQYF
TRBV5-1	NA	TRBJ2-5	TRBD1	16	CASSLVGAGGMETQYF
TRBV6-6	NA	TRBJ2-3	NA	16	CASSYVGPSRGDTQYF
TRBV5-1	NA	TRBJ2-5	NA	16	CASSLDPGGGKEAQYF
TRBV28	NA	TRBJ1-6	NA	12	CASSFWTGTLHF
TRBV21-1	NA	TRBJ1-2	NA	17	CASSKARGGPPNYGYTF
TRBV5-1	NA	TRBJ2-1	NA	15	CASSLGGVSYNEQFF
TRBV10-3	NA	TRBJ1-1	NA	13	CAISGGGNTEAFF
TRBV7-9	few	TRBJ1-2	NA	13	CASSLDRIYGYTF
TRBV7-9	NA	TRBJ1-2	NA	13	CASVKGGLQGYTF
TRBV5-4	NA	TRBJ2-3	NA	13	CASRRGHGDTQYF
TRBV7-9	few	TRBJ1-1	NA	14	CASSLGGLGGRAFF
TRBV6-5	NA	TRBJ2-2	TRBD2	15	CASSYSGGTAGELFF
TRBV28	once	TRBJ1-6	NA	15	CASSSAQKLDSPLHF
TRBV7-9	NA	TRBJ1-2	TRBD1	17	CASSFTPGTGRDYGYTF
TRBV19	NA	TRBJ1-6	NA	14	CASSDYTGYSPLHF
TRBV7-8	once	TRBJ1-1	NA	14	CASSPREGYTEAFF
TRBV5-1	NA	TRBJ1-1	TRBD1	14	CASSFEGARTEAFF
TRBV7-2	NA	TRBJ1-2	NA	13	CASSLGTSYGYTF
TRBV7-2	NA	TRBJ1-6	NA	15	CASSLNRVKNSPLHF
TRBV5-1	NA	TRBJ1-3	NA	14	CASSLEGTGNTIYF
TRBV27	once	TRBJ2-5	TRBD2	14	CATGGVAGAETQYF
TRBV27	once	TRBJ2-5	TRBD1	15	CASSRTGGLKETQYF
TRBV15	NA	TRBJ1-4	TRBD1	18	CATSRGGTGPLANEKLFF
TRBV7-9	NA	TRBJ2-6	NA	17	CASPNREPSSGANVLTF
TRBV7-2	NA	TRBJ2-2	TRBD2	15	CASSLARGGIGELFF
TRBV11-3	NA	TRBJ1-2	TRBD1	16	CASSLDRGRVPYGYTF
TRBV27	few	TRBJ1-6	NA	12	CASSLKQGPLHF
TRBV6-6	NA	TRBJ1-1	TRBD1	13	CASRPGTVTEAFF
TRBV6-1	medium-sized	TRBJ1-6	TRBD1	12	CASRDTGVPLHF
TRBV5-4	few	TRBJ1-2	TRBD1	13	CASSPTGFYGYTF
TRBV9	NA	TRBJ2-1	TRBD2	16	CASSVGGSGGYNEQFF
TRBV30	NA	TRBJ2-3	TRBD2	14	CAWSRGGGEDTQYF
TRBV19	NA	TRBJ2-7	TRBD2	14	CASSLAGGPYEQYF
TRBV5-1	NA	TRBJ2-1	NA	16	CASSEQADRSYNEQFF
TRBV19	NA	TRBJ1-2	NA	13	CASSIGGTYGYTF
TRBV2	NA	TRBJ2-2	NA	15	CASSVVSGANGELFF